This is a list of T cell receptor beta chains from one sample in a study of OX40 agonist ivuxolimab in advanced cancers. Libraries were prepared by immunoSEQ multiplex PCR; TCRdb keeps only in-frame clonotypes and omits some of them. The table includes 25,000 to 30,000 clones, about 89% detected once. This material consisted of CD4+ or CD8+ T cells sorted from blood, taken in a trial of the OX40 agonist ivuxolimab. These TCRs come from an adult with an advanced solid tumor such as melanoma, head and neck, liver or kidney cancer. The CDR3 runs from the conserved cysteine through the conserved F or W. Fields, in order: CDR3 DNA, CDR3 protein, CDR3 length, J gene, V gene, clone size, D gene. The D gene is left open where the match is weak. Where a row states a size, it is once, few, many or the class of an expanded clone; other rows omit it.

CDR3 DNA: TGCGCCAGCAGTGAAGGCGGACTAGCGGGACGAAAAGAGACCCAGTACTTC
CDR3 protein: CASSEGGLAGRKETQYF
CDR3 length: 17
J gene: TRBJ2-5
V gene: TRBV23-1
clone size: -
D gene: TRBD2

CDR3 DNA: TGTGCCTGGAGTGTACGTCAGGGCGTACTCTACGAGCAGTACTTC
CDR3 protein: CAWSVRQGVLYEQYF
CDR3 length: 15
J gene: TRBJ2-7
V gene: TRBV30
clone size: -
D gene: -

CDR3 DNA: TGCGCCAGCAGCCCGTCGGAAGGAGAAGGCAACAATCAGCCCCAGCATTTT
CDR3 protein: CASSPSEGEGNNQPQHF
CDR3 length: 17
J gene: TRBJ1-5
V gene: TRBV4-1
clone size: few
D gene: -

CDR3 DNA: TGTGCCAGCAGGGTCGGTCACAGGGGGCTTGGTTTAGGGGAGACCCAGTACTTC
CDR3 protein: CASRVGHRGLGLGETQYF
CDR3 length: 18
J gene: TRBJ2-5
V gene: TRBV27
clone size: -
D gene: TRBD1

CDR3 DNA: TGTGCCAGCACTGGACTAGCGGGGAAACAAGAGACCCAGTACTTC
CDR3 protein: CASTGLAGKQETQYF
CDR3 length: 15
J gene: TRBJ2-5
V gene: TRBV28
clone size: -
D gene: TRBD2

CDR3 DNA: TGTGCCAGCAGCCAGTGGGGGGACTCCTTCTCTGGAAACACCATATATTTT
CDR3 protein: CASSQWGDSFSGNTIYF
CDR3 length: 17
J gene: TRBJ1-3
V gene: TRBV5-4
clone size: -
D gene: -

CDR3 DNA: TGCGCCAGCAGCGGGGACAGGGAGACGATCACCGGGGAGCTGTTTTTT
CDR3 protein: CASSGDRETITGELFF
CDR3 length: 16
J gene: TRBJ2-2
V gene: TRBV10-1
clone size: -
D gene: TRBD1

CDR3 DNA: TGTGCCAGCCACTCGGGACAGGGGACGCTCTACGAGCAGTACTTC
CDR3 protein: CASHSGQGTLYEQYF
CDR3 length: 15
J gene: TRBJ2-7
V gene: TRBV7-9
clone size: -
D gene: TRBD1

CDR3 DNA: TGTGCCAGCAGCTTAGTGGCCCCCACTGAAGCTTTCTTT
CDR3 protein: CASSLVAPTEAFF
CDR3 length: 13
J gene: TRBJ1-1
V gene: TRBV13
clone size: -
D gene: -

CDR3 DNA: TGTGCCAGTAGTATTGATGCGGTGAACGATGAGCAGTTCTTC
CDR3 protein: CASSIDAVNDEQFF
CDR3 length: 14
J gene: TRBJ2-1
V gene: TRBV19
clone size: -
D gene: -

CDR3 DNA: TGTGCCAGTAGTATGAGCGGGGGCGGTCAGCCCCAGCATTTT
CDR3 protein: CASSMSGGGQPQHF
CDR3 length: 14
J gene: TRBJ1-5
V gene: TRBV19
clone size: -
D gene: -

CDR3 DNA: TGTGCCAGCAGGGGACTAGCGGGAGAGGACACCGGGGAGCTGTTTTTT
CDR3 protein: CASRGLAGEDTGELFF
CDR3 length: 16
J gene: TRBJ2-2
V gene: TRBV2
clone size: -
D gene: TRBD2

CDR3 DNA: TGCAGCGTAGGCCCCCCCAGAGCGGAAGCTTTCTTT
CDR3 protein: CSVGPPRAEAFF
CDR3 length: 12
J gene: TRBJ1-1
V gene: TRBV29-1
clone size: -
D gene: -

CDR3 DNA: TGTGCCAGTAGTATATGGGGGCCGGCTGAAGCTTTCTTT
CDR3 protein: CASSIWGPAEAFF
CDR3 length: 13
J gene: TRBJ1-1
V gene: TRBV19
clone size: -
D gene: -

CDR3 DNA: TGCGCCAGCAGTGAGGGATCGGCAGGAGGAGGCTACACCTTC
CDR3 protein: CASSEGSAGGGYTF
CDR3 length: 14
J gene: TRBJ1-2
V gene: TRBV10-2
clone size: -
D gene: -

CDR3 DNA: TGTGCCAGCAGCTTAGGAGGTTGGGAGCAGTACTTC
CDR3 protein: CASSLGGWEQYF
CDR3 length: 12
J gene: TRBJ2-7
V gene: TRBV7-9
clone size: -
D gene: -

CDR3 DNA: TGCGCCAGCAGCCAAGCTACAGGGATTGGGAATCAGCCCCAGCATTTT
CDR3 protein: CASSQATGIGNQPQHF
CDR3 length: 16
J gene: TRBJ1-5
V gene: TRBV4-1
clone size: once
D gene: -

CDR3 DNA: TGTGCCAGCACAAGGGGTGAAGACACCGGGGAGCTGTTTTTT
CDR3 protein: CASTRGEDTGELFF
CDR3 length: 14
J gene: TRBJ2-2
V gene: TRBV2
clone size: -
D gene: -

CDR3 DNA: TGTGCCAGCAGTGCAAGGACTAGCGGGGGACCCTACAATGAGCAGTTCTTC
CDR3 protein: CASSARTSGGPYNEQFF
CDR3 length: 17
J gene: TRBJ2-1
V gene: TRBV2
clone size: -
D gene: TRBD2

CDR3 DNA: TGTGCCAGCTACCCGGGACAGGGGGCCTACAATGAGCAGTTCTTC
CDR3 protein: CASYPGQGAYNEQFF
CDR3 length: 15
J gene: TRBJ2-1
V gene: TRBV27
clone size: -
D gene: TRBD1

CDR3 DNA: TGTGCCAGCAGTCAACTCGGGACTAGCGACAATGAGCAGTTCTTC
CDR3 protein: CASSQLGTSDNEQFF
CDR3 length: 15
J gene: TRBJ2-1
V gene: TRBV27
clone size: once
D gene: TRBD2

CDR3 DNA: TGTGCCAGCAGCTTTTCCAACACCATATATTTT
CDR3 protein: CASSFSNTIYF
CDR3 length: 11
J gene: TRBJ1-3
V gene: TRBV5-6
clone size: -
D gene: -

CDR3 DNA: TGTGCCAGCAGCCTCGGACCGCACGAGGGAGGAAACACCATATATTTT
CDR3 protein: CASSLGPHEGGNTIYF
CDR3 length: 16
J gene: TRBJ1-3
V gene: TRBV7-9
clone size: once
D gene: -

CDR3 DNA: TGTGCCAGCTCACCACCCGACAGGGCCACCGGGGAGCTGTTTTTT
CDR3 protein: CASSPPDRATGELFF
CDR3 length: 15
J gene: TRBJ2-2
V gene: TRBV18
clone size: once
D gene: TRBD1

CDR3 DNA: TGTGCCAGCAGTGAAACCTACGAGCAGTACTTC
CDR3 protein: CASSETYEQYF
CDR3 length: 11
J gene: TRBJ2-7
V gene: TRBV2
clone size: -
D gene: -

CDR3 DNA: TGTGCCCTTGGGACAGTTTTCGTTGAGCAGTTCTTC
CDR3 protein: CALGTVFVEQFF
CDR3 length: 12
J gene: TRBJ2-1
V gene: TRBV19
clone size: -
D gene: TRBD1

CDR3 DNA: TGTGCCAGCAGCTCCCCGGAAGAGGGAAGGGAAAAACTGTTTTTT
CDR3 protein: CASSSPEEGREKLFF
CDR3 length: 15
J gene: TRBJ1-4
V gene: TRBV13
clone size: once
D gene: -

CDR3 DNA: TGTGCCAGCAGCTTAGATCGAACTAGCGGCTACGAGCAGTACTTC
CDR3 protein: CASSLDRTSGYEQYF
CDR3 length: 15
J gene: TRBJ2-7
V gene: TRBV11-2
clone size: -
D gene: TRBD2

CDR3 DNA: TGCAGCGTTCATAGCTCCTACGAGCAGTACTTC
CDR3 protein: CSVHSSYEQYF
CDR3 length: 11
J gene: TRBJ2-7
V gene: TRBV29-1
clone size: -
D gene: -

CDR3 DNA: TGTGCCAGCAGCCCCCAATCGCGACAGGGCGGCGAAAAACTGTTTTTT
CDR3 protein: CASSPQSRQGGEKLFF
CDR3 length: 16
J gene: TRBJ1-4
V gene: TRBV7-9
clone size: -
D gene: TRBD1

CDR3 DNA: TGTGCCAGCAGCACTAGCGGGAGTCCCACCGAGCAGTACTTC
CDR3 protein: CASSTSGSPTEQYF
CDR3 length: 14
J gene: TRBJ2-7
V gene: TRBV7-2
clone size: -
D gene: TRBD2

CDR3 DNA: TGTGCCAGCAGCTCCCCCGAAGGGACAGACACCTTC
CDR3 protein: CASSSPEGTDTF
CDR3 length: 12
J gene: TRBJ1-2
V gene: TRBV7-9
clone size: few
D gene: TRBD1

CDR3 DNA: TGTGCCATCACGCAACGAGGGGAGTTGGATGAGCAGTTCTTC
CDR3 protein: CAITQRGELDEQFF
CDR3 length: 14
J gene: TRBJ2-1
V gene: TRBV10-3
clone size: -
D gene: -

CDR3 DNA: TGTGCCAGCAGTTACAGGGGGCCACATCAGCCCCAGCATTTT
CDR3 protein: CASSYRGPHQPQHF
CDR3 length: 14
J gene: TRBJ1-5
V gene: TRBV27
clone size: few
D gene: TRBD1

CDR3 DNA: TGTGCCAGCAGTTTGGCGGCAGGCCCCTACAATGAGCAGTTCTTC
CDR3 protein: CASSLAAGPYNEQFF
CDR3 length: 15
J gene: TRBJ2-1
V gene: TRBV27
clone size: once
D gene: -

CDR3 DNA: TGTGCCAGCATCCCCCAAACGGCTAGCGGCAAAGGCGAGCAGTACTTC
CDR3 protein: CASIPQTASGKGEQYF
CDR3 length: 16
J gene: TRBJ2-7
V gene: TRBV27
clone size: -
D gene: TRBD2

CDR3 DNA: TGTGCCACCAGCGGGTCAGACACTGAAGCTTTCTTT
CDR3 protein: CATSGSDTEAFF
CDR3 length: 12
J gene: TRBJ1-1
V gene: TRBV15
clone size: -
D gene: -

CDR3 DNA: TGTGCCAGTATGTTAGTGTCTGGGAACACTGAAGCTTTCTTT
CDR3 protein: CASMLVSGNTEAFF
CDR3 length: 14
J gene: TRBJ1-1
V gene: TRBV19
clone size: few
D gene: -

CDR3 DNA: TGTGCCAGCACACCTAGCGGCCAAGAGACCCAGTACTTC
CDR3 protein: CASTPSGQETQYF
CDR3 length: 13
J gene: TRBJ2-5
V gene: TRBV6-5
clone size: -
D gene: TRBD2

CDR3 DNA: TGTGCCAGCAGCTTGTTTACTAGCGGGGGCGGAGAGACCCAGTACTTC
CDR3 protein: CASSLFTSGGGETQYF
CDR3 length: 16
J gene: TRBJ2-5
V gene: TRBV5-6
clone size: -
D gene: TRBD2

CDR3 DNA: TGCGCCAGCAGCCAAGATTGGGCAGGGGAGAGCTCCTACGAGCAGTACTTC
CDR3 protein: CASSQDWAGESSYEQYF
CDR3 length: 17
J gene: TRBJ2-7
V gene: TRBV4-3
clone size: once
D gene: -

CDR3 DNA: TGTGCCAGCAGTTACTCGAGAGAGGCGTTGGATGATGGCTACACCTTC
CDR3 protein: CASSYSREALDDGYTF
CDR3 length: 16
J gene: TRBJ1-2
V gene: TRBV6-5
clone size: -
D gene: -

CDR3 DNA: TGTGCCAGCAGGGGGACAGGCGAGTACGAGCAGTACTTC
CDR3 protein: CASRGTGEYEQYF
CDR3 length: 13
J gene: TRBJ2-7
V gene: TRBV25-1
clone size: once
D gene: TRBD1

CDR3 DNA: TGTGCCAGCGGTTACAGGGGTACTACCTACGAGCAGTACTTC
CDR3 protein: CASGYRGTTYEQYF
CDR3 length: 14
J gene: TRBJ2-7
V gene: TRBV19
clone size: once
D gene: TRBD1

CDR3 DNA: TGTGCCTGGAGTCCCCGTGGGAGAGCTCCCCTCCACTTT
CDR3 protein: CAWSPRGRAPLHF
CDR3 length: 13
J gene: TRBJ1-6
V gene: TRBV30
clone size: few
D gene: -

CDR3 DNA: TGCAGCGTGCAACGGGACAGCTCCTACGAGCAGTACTTC
CDR3 protein: CSVQRDSSYEQYF
CDR3 length: 13
J gene: TRBJ2-7
V gene: TRBV29-1
clone size: -
D gene: TRBD1